The 3 T cell receptor beta chains below were found in one sample sequenced in a study of cytomegalovirus exposure and HLA in healthy donors. Amplification used 60 Vbeta primers and 13 Jbeta primers. Profiled with immunoSEQ multiplex PCR; TCRdb holds only in-frame clones, not every one. The repertoire holds fewer than 250,000 clones, with about four fifths as singletons. Sequencing was carried out using PBMCs. Receptor source: a male donor in good health and CMV-seropositive.

Details on this clone: Other DNA sequences in the sample encode the same CDR3. J is TRBJ2-3 and V is TRBV10-3; 8 bases are a match to TRBD1. Germline assignment: CDR1 ENHRY and CDR2 SYGVKD. The CDR3 is 15 residues long. Trimming at V came to 7 bases and at J to 2 bases, leaving 8 bases not matched to a gene. Here the CDR3 reads CAITKGDRTTDTQYF. Here the CDR3 DNA reads TGTGCCATCACGAAAGGGGACAGGACCACAGATACGCAGTATTTT.

Notes on this clone: A junction end diverges from the germline sequence, so it may reflect a read error. The chain is built from TRBV7-9 and TRBJ2-7; D may be TRBD2 (5 bases). The CDR3 is made up of 15 amino acids. Germline V lookup: CDR1 SEHNR, CDR2 FQNEAQ (reference sequence). The CDR3 coding sequence is TGTTCCAGCAGCTTTGGGCCTCAAGGGAGCTACGAGCAGTACTTC. Protein product: CSSSFGPQGSYEQYF. The variable domain in full, with the rest retrieved from reference TRBV7-9 and TRBJ2-7, is DTGVSQNPRHKITKRGQNVTFRCDPISEHNRLYWYRQTLGQGPEFLTYFQNEAQLEKSRLLSDRFSAERPKGSFSTLEIQRTEQGDSAMYLCSSSFGPQGSYEQYFGPGTRLTVT.

V is TRBV27 and J is TRBJ2-5; the D gene is possibly TRBD2 (6 bases). V was shortened by 5 bases and J by 5 bases, with 24 bases between the two germline ends. The germline gives CDR1 MNHEY, CDR2 SMNVEV (reference sequence). CDR3 size: 17 residues. The CDR3 DNA reads as TGTGCCAGCAGTCCGTTCCCGGGACTCTTACTAGGGGAGACCCAGTACTTC. It is translated as CASSPFPGLLLGETQYF.